The clone carrying this T cell receptor beta chain has just a few counts. Its specificity is unknown. This sample is drawn from a study of T cell repertoires in cytomegalovirus infection. About the research overall: Matching HLA type and CMV infection were both indicated by public TCR beta signatures.

This CDR3 spans 19 amino acids. With 2 bases removed from V and 1 base from J, the gap between germline ends came to 23 bases. Germline V gene sequence: CDR1 MDHEN, CDR2 SYDVKM. Each CDR3 protein is one row after TCRdb ran MiXCR on the reads. The profile covers about 770,000 distinct CDR3 sequences, with under 35% appearing a single time and 13% taken by the ten largest. The sample here was cultured CD8+ T cells from PBMCs, taken from culture after CMV antigen stimulation. The chain recombines TRBV28 with TRBJ2-5; D could derive from TRBD1 or TRBD2 (5 bases each). The sequence was obtained from a human donor in good health (CMV status not recorded). Some clones in this sample may be carry-over from other donors' samples. In DNA form, the CDR3 reads TGTGCCAGCAGTTTAAGAGGGCTTTACTCGCAGGGAGTCCAAGAGACCCAGTACTTC. The encoded protein is CASSLRGLYSQGVQETQYF.